The clone carrying this TCR beta chain was counted a single time. This entry is derived from a study of cytotoxic CD8 clonotypes in ibrutinib-treated CLL. Study in general: The patients comprised about a dozen relapsed/refractory and around 15 treatment-naive cases, 17 IGHV unmutated.

Method: immunoSEQ multiplex PCR; TCRdb's copy keeps in-frame clones and lacks some. The sample consists of 70,000 to 80,000 clones, around 82% of them appearing once. Libraries of TCR beta were made from approximately 1.9 micrograms of genomic DNA that came from cryopreserved PBMCs. The CDR3 sequence is 15 residues long. Germline loops: CDR1 SGHNT, CDR2 YYREEE (reference sequence). V was shortened by 1 base and J by 3 bases, with 10 bases between the two germline ends. The chain has TRBV5-4 and TRBJ2-2, with D perhaps being TRBD1 or TRBD2 (5 bases each). The TCR sequence derives from a human donor with chronic lymphocytic leukemia. The specimen comprised PBMCs, sampled at disease progression, from a patient treated with ibrutinib. CDR3 coding DNA: TGTGCCAGCAGCTTGAAGGGACGGCACACCGGGGAGCTGTTTTTT. Its translation is CASSLKGRHTGELFF.